Following are 15 T cell receptor beta chains from one sample sequenced in a study of cytomegalovirus exposure and HLA in healthy donors. With 60 Vbeta and 13 Jbeta primers, the PCR was carried out. Data came from immunoSEQ multiplex PCR; TCRdb stores just in-frame clones and leaves some out. This sample yields about 160,000 clones, of which 60% to 85% are seen a single time; roughly 6.4% belongs to the top ten. Sequencing input: PBMCs. The receptors stem from a woman aged 40-49 years in good health and CMV-seropositive.

The genes are TRBV13 and TRBJ2-7; D remains unclear. Deletions cut 5 bases from V and 0 bases from J, with 8 bases between. The germline V gene encodes CDR1 PRHDT and CDR2 FYEKMQ (reference sequence). The CDR3 has 13 amino acids. The CDR3 region has the DNA TGTGCCAGCAGCCCGTACAGCTCCTACGAGCAGTACTTC. Translated: CASSPYSSYEQYF.

The CDR3 reads CASSPVLSGGGRTDTQYF. The CDR3 DNA follows: TGTGCCAGCAGTCCCGTCCTAAGCGGGGGCGGGAGGACAGATACGCAGTATTTT. The chain is built from TRBV27 and TRBJ2-3, with 8 bases fitting TRBD2. The germline V gene has CDR1 MNHEY and CDR2 SMNVEV (reference sequence). The ends lost 5 bases at V and 3 bases at J; junction bases unmatched: 16. The CDR3 length is 18 residues.

Only a few counts were recorded for this clone. The chain couples TRBV5-6 to TRBJ1-1; D ambiguous. Trimming pared 4 bases from V and 12 bases from J, leaving 19 bases between. The CDR3 is made up of 13 amino acids. Looked up from germline, CDR1 is SGHDT and CDR2 is YYEEEE. CDR3 nucleotide sequence: TGTGCCAGCAGCGCTTACCGGGTTCTGCGAACTTTCTTT. It codes for CASSAYRVLRTFF.

V usage is TRBV5-6 and J usage is TRBJ2-3; TRBD2 agrees at 7 bases. The CDR3 length is 15 residues. V lost 3 bases, J lost 6 bases, and 10 bases stayed unmatched. Looked up from germline, CDR1 is SGHDT and CDR2 is YYEEEE. In DNA, the CDR3 is TGTGCCAGCAGCTGGGGGGGGTTAAAAGCGGATACGCAGTATTTT. This codes for CASSWGGLKADTQYF. The full variable domain, with the rest looked up from reference TRBV5-6 and TRBJ2-3, is DAGVTQSPTHLIKTRGQQVTLRCSPKSGHDTVSWYQQALGQGPQFIFQYYEEEERQRGNFPDRFSGHQFPNYSSELNVNALLLGDSALYLCASSWGGLKADTQYFGPGTRLTVL.

The chain recombines TRBV7-9 with TRBJ2-5, with TRBD2 matching over 12 bases. This CDR3 comprises 15 residues. The V gene's germline CDR1 is SEHNR and CDR2 FQNEAQ (reference sequence). J lost 1 base, V lost 6 bases, and 3 bases had no gene match. The CDR3 DNA follows: TGTGCCAGCAGTCCACTAGCGGGGGGCCAAGAGACCCAGTACTTC. Protein sequence: CASSPLAGGQETQYF.

This rearrangement joins TRBV28 to TRBJ1-4; 9 bases are a match to TRBD1. J was trimmed by 13 bases and V by 2 bases; bases with no gene match: 8. Germline V gives CDR1 MDHEN, CDR2 SYDVKM. This CDR3 spans 14 amino acids. CDR3 sequence: CASSLTGTGRSLFF. In nucleotides, the CDR3 is TGTGCCAGCAGTTTAACTGGGACAGGGAGGTCACTGTTTTTT.

This clone was counted only a few times. The chain combines TRBV5-4 with TRBJ1-1; D possibly corresponds to TRBD1 (5 bases). Per the germline V gene, CDR1 is SGHNT and CDR2 is YYREEE (reference sequence). V was clipped by 0 bases and J by 1 base, with 10 bases between them. The CDR3 is made up of 15 amino acids. CDR3 residues: CASSLVQGWNTEAFF. CDR3 sequence (DNA): TGTGCCAGCAGCTTGGTTCAGGGTTGGAACACTGAAGCTTTCTTT.

In this sample, this clone turned up a few times. The rearrangement links TRBV4-2 to TRBJ2-1; 8 bases fit TRBD2. CDR1 is LGHNA and CDR2 is YNFKEQ in the germline V gene. V lost 0 bases and J lost 2; bases outside the gene matches: 3. The CDR3 has 16 residues. CDR3 sequence: CASSQDGAGAYNEQFF. The CDR3 coding sequence is TGTGCCAGCAGCCAAGATGGAGCGGGAGCCTACAATGAGCAGTTCTTC.

This clone has a handful of counts. The rearrangement joins TRBV6-1 to TRBJ2-7; D possibly corresponds to TRBD2 (5 bases). The CDR3 spans 12 residues. V gave up 10 bases and J gave up 6 bases, with 16 bases separating them. Germline V gives CDR1 MNHNS, CDR2 SASEGT. CDR3 sequence reads: CATNLAGGEQYF. The CDR3, as DNA: TGTGCCACCAACCTGGCGGGCGGCGAGCAGTACTTC.

This clone was picked up one time. The CDR3 DNA is TGTGCCAGCAGCCATGTAGCGCCCGGGGAGCTGTTTTTT. It translates to CASSHVAPGELFF. The rearrangement uses TRBV14 and TRBJ2-2; tentatively, D is TRBD2 (5 bases). The CDR3 runs 13 residues. Germline assignment: CDR1 SGHDN and CDR2 FVKESK. V was cut by 3 bases and J by 6 bases, with 8 bases left in between.

This chain uses TRBV6-5 with TRBJ2-7, with a possible D match to TRBD2 (6 bases). CDR3 length equals 8 residues. Trimming took off 11 bases at V and 9 bases at J, with 8 bases between the two ends. Germline values: CDR1 MNHEY, CDR2 SVGAGI. The CDR3 is CAAGGQYF. The CDR3 region has the DNA TGTGCCGCCGGGGGGCAGTACTTC.

This chain links TRBV30 with TRBJ2-7, with 8 bases aligning to TRBD1. CDR1 is GTSNPN and CDR2 is SVGIG in the germline V gene (reference sequence). This CDR3 comprises 11 residues. Trimming removed 3 bases from V and 6 bases from J; junction bases left unmatched: 1. The CDR3 DNA sequence: TGTGCCTGGAGACAGGGGGTCGAGCAGTACTTC. Translated, it gives CAWRQGVEQYF.

The chain couples TRBV4-2 to TRBJ1-5, with D possibly TRBD1 on 5 matching bases. The germline V gene encodes CDR1 LGHNA and CDR2 YNFKEQ. This CDR3 spans 14 amino acids. Trimming removed 5 bases from V and 4 bases from J, with 12 bases in between. CDR3 protein: CASSEGTLNQPQHF. Written as DNA, the CDR3 is TGTGCCAGCAGCGAGGGGACTTTGAATCAGCCCCAGCATTTT.

This sequence joins TRBV6-5 and TRBJ1-1; D may be TRBD1 (5 bases). V was clipped by 6 bases and J by 10 bases, with 12 bases between them. The CDR3 covers 11 residues. Germline V gives CDR1 MNHEY, CDR2 SVGAGI. CDR3 nucleotides: TGTGCCAGCAGGCGGGGGTCGGGAGCTTTCTTT. This encodes CASRRGSGAFF.

The gene calls are TRBV7-6 and TRBJ2-3, with unresolved D. The germline CDR1 and CDR2 sequences are SGHVS and FNYEAQ. The CDR3 is 12 residues long. The V gene lost 1 base and the J gene lost 6 bases, with 5 bases spanning the gap. DNA of the CDR3: TGTGCCAGCAGCTTAGATCGGGATACGCAGTATTTT. Protein: CASSLDRDTQYF.